The T cell receptor beta chain described here comes from a study of T cell responses to AZD1222 COVID-19 vaccine. About this clone itself: The antigen remains unidentified.

Study-wide points: Donor demographics were predominantly white British with a female majority; clonal diversity may be underestimated.

Produced via immunoSEQ multiplex PCR; TCRdb's table is partial and in-frame only. The sample holds more than 100,000 clones; almost 85% are singletons and the top ten take under 8%. Germline values: CDR1 SGDLS, CDR2 YYNGEE. The CDR3 contains 11 residues. Trimming removed 0 bases from V and 8 bases from J, with 3 bases in between. This TCR derives from an adult who received the MenACWY meningococcal vaccine as a control. This chain joins TRBV9 and TRBJ2-4, with no clear D. This specimen was peripheral blood, taken 28 days after the second dose of the MenACWY control vaccine. CDR3 residues: CASSVDDIQYF. CDR3 nucleotide sequence: TGTGCCAGCAGCGTAGATGACATTCAGTACTTC.